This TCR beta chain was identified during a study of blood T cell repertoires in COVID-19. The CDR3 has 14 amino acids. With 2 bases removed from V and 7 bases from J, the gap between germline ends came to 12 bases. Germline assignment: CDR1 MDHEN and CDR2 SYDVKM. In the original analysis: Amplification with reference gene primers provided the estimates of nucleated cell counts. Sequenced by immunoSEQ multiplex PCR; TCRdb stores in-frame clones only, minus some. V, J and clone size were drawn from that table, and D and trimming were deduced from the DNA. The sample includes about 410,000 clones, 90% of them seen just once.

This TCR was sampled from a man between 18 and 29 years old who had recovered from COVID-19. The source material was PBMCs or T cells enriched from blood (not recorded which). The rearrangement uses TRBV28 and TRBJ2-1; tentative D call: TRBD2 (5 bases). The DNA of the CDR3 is TGTGCCAGCAGTTTAGCGCTAGCTCAGAATGAGCAGTTCTTC. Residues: CASSLALAQNEQFF.